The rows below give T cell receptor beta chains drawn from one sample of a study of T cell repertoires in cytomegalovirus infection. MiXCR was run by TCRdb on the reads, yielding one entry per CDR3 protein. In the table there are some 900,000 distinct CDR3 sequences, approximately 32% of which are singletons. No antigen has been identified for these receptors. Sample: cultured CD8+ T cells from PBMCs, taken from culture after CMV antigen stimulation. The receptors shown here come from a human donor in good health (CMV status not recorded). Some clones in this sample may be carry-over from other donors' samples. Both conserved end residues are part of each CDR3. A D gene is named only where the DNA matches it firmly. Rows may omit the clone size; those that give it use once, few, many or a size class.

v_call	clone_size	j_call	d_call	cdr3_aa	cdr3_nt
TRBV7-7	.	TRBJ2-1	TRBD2	CASSQTETSGGPPLNEQFF	TGTGCTAGCAGCCAGACGGAGACTAGCGGGGGGCCTCCCCTCAATGAGCAGTTCTTC
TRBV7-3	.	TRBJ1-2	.	CASGDTDNYGYTF	TGTGCCAGCGGGGACACCGATAACTATGGCTACACCTTC
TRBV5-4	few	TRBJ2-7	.	CALGGHEQYF	TGTGCGCTAGGGGGGCACGAGCAGTACTTC
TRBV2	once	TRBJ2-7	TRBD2	CASSVGLAGTYEQYF	TGTGCCAGCAGTGTAGGCCTAGCGGGTACCTACGAGCAGTACTTC
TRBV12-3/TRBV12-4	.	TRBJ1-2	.	CASKQLREANYGYTF	TGTGCCAGCAAGCAGCTTAGGGAAGCTAACTATGGCTACACCTTC
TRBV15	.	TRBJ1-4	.	CATSRMLEGFDEKLFF	TGTGCCACCAGCAGAATGCTTGAGGGGTTCGATGAAAAACTGTTTTTT
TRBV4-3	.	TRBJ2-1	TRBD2	CASSQGLAGGREQFF	TGCGCCAGCAGCCAAGGACTAGCGGGGGGGCGCGAGCAGTTCTTC
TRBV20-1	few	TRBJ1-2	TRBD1	CSARVTDRGYGYTF	TGCAGTGCTAGAGTAACCGACAGGGGCTATGGCTACACCTTC
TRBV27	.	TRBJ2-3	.	CASSLSQSTDTQYF	TGTGCCAGCAGTTTATCCCAGTCCACAGATACGCAGTATTTT
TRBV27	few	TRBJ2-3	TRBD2	CASRVGLAGIDTQYF	TGTGCCAGCAGGGTAGGACTAGCGGGTATAGATACGCAGTATTTT
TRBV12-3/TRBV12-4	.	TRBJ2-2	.	CASSPPGGELLF	TGTGCCAGCAGTCCCCCCGGCGGGGAGCTGCTTTTT
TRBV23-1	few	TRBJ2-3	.	CASSQSSSNGGELITDTQYF	TGCGCCAGCAGTCAAAGCAGCTCTAACGGGGGAGAACTAATCACAGATACGCAGTATTTT
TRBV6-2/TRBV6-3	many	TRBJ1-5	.	CASSYGRGSNQPQHF	TGTGCCAGCAGTTACGGCAGGGGAAGCAATCAGCCCCAGCATTTT
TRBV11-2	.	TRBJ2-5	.	CASSFPKGLAGGTQYF	TGTGCCAGCAGCTTCCCGAAGGGACTCGCCGGGGGGACCCAGTACTTC
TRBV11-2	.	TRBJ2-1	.	CASSFPSRLGNEQFF	TGTGCCAGCAGCTTCCCTTCGAGGCTGGGGAATGAGCAGTTCTTC
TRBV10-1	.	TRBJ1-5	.	CASSSPGENNQPQHF	TGCGCCAGCAGTAGTCCAGGGGAAAACAATCAGCCCCAGCATTTT
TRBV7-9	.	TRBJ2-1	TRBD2	CASLGGASYNEQFF	TGTGCCAGCCTCGGGGGGGCGTCCTACAATGAGCAGTTCTTC
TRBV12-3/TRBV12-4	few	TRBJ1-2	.	CASSGAGRDTF	TGTGCCAGCAGCGGGGCAGGGAGGGACACCTTC
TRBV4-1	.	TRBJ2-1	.	CASSQGGNSYSEQFF	TGCGCCAGCAGCCAGGGCGGTAATTCCTACAGTGAGCAGTTCTTC
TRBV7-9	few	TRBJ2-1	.	CASSIAPRVSYNEQFF	TGTGCCAGCAGCATTGCTCCAAGGGTCTCCTACAATGAGCAGTTCTTC
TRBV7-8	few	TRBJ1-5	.	CASSFEQEPQHF	TGTGCCAGCAGCTTCGAGCAGGAGCCCCAGCATTTT
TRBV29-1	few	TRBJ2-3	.	CSVEDGPTDTQYF	TGCAGCGTTGAAGACGGCCCCACAGATACGCAGTATTTT
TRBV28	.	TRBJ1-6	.	CASSLRAGHSYNSPLHF	TGTGCCAGCAGTTTAAGGGCCGGACACAGCTATAATTCACCCCTCCACTTT
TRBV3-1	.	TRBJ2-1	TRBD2	CASSQDPAGVSYNEQFF	TGTGCCAGCAGCCAAGATCCCGCGGGGGTCTCCTACAATGAGCAGTTCTTC
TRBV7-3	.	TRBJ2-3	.	CASSYQGYGTDTQYF	TGTGCCAGCAGCTACCAGGGTTATGGCACAGATACGCAGTATTTT
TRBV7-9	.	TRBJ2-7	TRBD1	CASRTGYSYEQYF	TGTGCCAGCAGGACAGGGTACTCCTACGAGCAGTACTTC
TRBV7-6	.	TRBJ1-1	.	CASSLGGSGTPTFF	TGTGCCAGCAGCTTAGGGGGATCCGGGACACCGACCTTCTTT
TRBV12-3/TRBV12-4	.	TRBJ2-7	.	CASSRFSGGILPYEQYF	TGTGCCAGCAGTCGGTTCTCCGGGGGCATCTTACCCTACGAGCAGTACTTC
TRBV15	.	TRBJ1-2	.	CATSSRWDYGYTF	TGTGCCACCAGCTCCCGGTGGGACTATGGCTACACCTTC
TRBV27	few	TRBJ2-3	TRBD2	CASSSGLATQYF	TGTGCCAGCAGTTCTGGACTAGCGACGCAGTATTTT
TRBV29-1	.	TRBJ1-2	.	CSVLRAGDYGYTF	TGCAGCGTTCTACGGGCGGGCGACTATGGCTACACCTTC
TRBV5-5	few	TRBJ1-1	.	CASSPPRGFMNTEAFF	TGTGCCAGCAGCCCGCCTCGTGGGTTCATGAACACTGAAGCTTTCTTT
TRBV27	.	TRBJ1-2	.	CASSFQGLEYGYTF	TGTGCCAGCAGTTTCCAGGGGTTGGAGTATGGCTACACCTTC
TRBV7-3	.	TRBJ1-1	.	CASSLTGPSYTEAFF	TGTGCCAGCAGCTTAACAGGGCCGAGCTACACTGAAGCTTTCTTT
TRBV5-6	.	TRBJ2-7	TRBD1	CASSQGDRGLYEQYF	TGTGCCAGCAGCCAGGGGGACAGGGGCCTTTACGAGCAGTACTTC
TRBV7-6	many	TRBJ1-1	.	CASSLAGRVNTEAFF	TGTGCCAGCAGCTTAGCGGGCAGAGTGAACACTGAAGCTTTCTTT
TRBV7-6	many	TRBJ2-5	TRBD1	CASSLIPTGGLETQYF	TGTGCCAGCAGCCTAATACCGACAGGGGGCCTAGAGACCCAGTACTTC
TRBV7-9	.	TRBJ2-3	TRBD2	CASSLDAGVDTQYF	TGTGCCAGCAGCTTAGATGCGGGGGTGGATACGCAGTATTTT
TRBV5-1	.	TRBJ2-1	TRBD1	CASTWTGDEQFF	TGCGCCAGCACGTGGACAGGGGATGAGCAGTTCTTC
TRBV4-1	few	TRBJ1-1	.	CASSLRQGGGNTEAFF	TGCGCCAGCAGCCTCAGGCAGGGAGGGGGGAACACTGAAGCTTTCTTT
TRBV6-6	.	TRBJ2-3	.	CASSRTKPDSGSTDTQYF	TGTGCCAGCAGTAGAACCAAGCCAGACTCGGGTAGCACAGATACGCAGTATTTT
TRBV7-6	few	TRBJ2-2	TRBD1	CASRSGQGNTGELFF	TGTGCCAGCAGATCTGGACAGGGGAACACCGGGGAGCTGTTTTTT
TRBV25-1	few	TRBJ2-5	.	CASSEDRELETQYF	TGTGCCAGCAGTGAGGATAGGGAGTTGGAGACCCAGTACTTC
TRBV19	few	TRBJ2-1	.	CASSTRGNSYNEQFF	TGTGCCAGTAGTACCAGGGGAAACTCCTACAATGAGCAGTTCTTC
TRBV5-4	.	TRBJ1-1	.	CASSLESRSDLNTEAFF	TGTGCCAGCAGCTTGGAGTCTAGGTCAGACCTGAACACTGAAGCTTTCTTT
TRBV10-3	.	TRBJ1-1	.	CAISEGTGRASEAFF	TGTGCCATCAGTGAGGGCACAGGGCGCGCTTCTGAAGCTTTCTTT
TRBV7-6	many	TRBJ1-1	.	CASSLKSLNTEAFF	TGTGCCAGCAGCTTGAAGTCACTGAACACTGAAGCTTTCTTT
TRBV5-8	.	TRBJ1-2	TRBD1	CASSIGQDLYGYTF	TGTGCCAGCAGCATCGGACAGGACCTCTATGGCTACACCTTC